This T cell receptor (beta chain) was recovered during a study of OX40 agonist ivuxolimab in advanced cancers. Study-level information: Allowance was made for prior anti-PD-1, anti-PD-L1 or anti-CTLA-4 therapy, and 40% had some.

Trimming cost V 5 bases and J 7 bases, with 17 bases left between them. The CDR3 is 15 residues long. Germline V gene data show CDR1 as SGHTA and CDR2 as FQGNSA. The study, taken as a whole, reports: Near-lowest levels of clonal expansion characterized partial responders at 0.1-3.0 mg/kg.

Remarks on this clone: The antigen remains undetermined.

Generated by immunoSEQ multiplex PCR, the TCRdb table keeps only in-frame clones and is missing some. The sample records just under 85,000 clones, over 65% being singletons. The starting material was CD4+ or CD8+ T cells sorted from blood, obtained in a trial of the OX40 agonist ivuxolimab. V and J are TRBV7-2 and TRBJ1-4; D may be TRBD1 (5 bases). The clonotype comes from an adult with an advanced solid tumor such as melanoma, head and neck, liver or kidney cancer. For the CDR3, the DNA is TGTGCCAGCAGCCCCCTGGTGGGGGTCGGTGAAAAACTGTTTTTT. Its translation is CASSPLVGVGEKLFF.